These 28 T cell receptor beta chains were sequenced from one sample in a study of shared clonotypes between healthy human individuals. The data were produced by immunoSEQ multiplex PCR, yet TCRdb's version contains in-frame clones alone and is incomplete. The sample consists of 1,400,000 or so clones, 98% of them appearing once. Sequencing was done on a sample of naive CD4+ T cells sorted from blood. The sample's subset: CD45RA+ positively selected. Source of these receptors: a man aged 25-45 years in good health.

The chain carries TRBV11-2 and TRBJ1-3; D is unclear. Deletions cut 3 bases from V and 1 base from J, with 13 bases between. CDR1 is SGHAT and CDR2 is FQNNGV in the germline V gene. The CDR3 is 16 residues long. CDR3 sequence: CASSLSVPLSGNTIYF. DNA for the CDR3: TGTGCCAGCAGCTTGAGTGTTCCTTTATCTGGAAACACCATATATTTT. The variable domain in full, completed from reference TRBV11-2 and TRBJ1-3, reads EAGVAQSPRYKIIEKRQSVAFWCNPISGHATLYWYQQILGQGPKLLIQFQNNGVVDDSQLPKDRFSAERLKGVDSTLKIQPAKLEDSAVYLCASSLSVPLSGNTIYFGEGSWLTVV.

For this clone: Other DNA sequences in the sample encode the same CDR3. V and J are TRBV18 and TRBJ2-7, with TRBD1 identical over 9 bases. CDR3 length: 15 residues. V shed 2 bases, J shed 6 bases, and the junction held 8 bases outside the gene matches. In germline, CDR1 is KGHSH, CDR2 LQKENI. The chain's CDR3 is CASSPVPGQGGEQYF. As DNA, the CDR3 is TGTGCCAGCTCACCAGTCCCGGGACAGGGCGGCGAGCAGTACTTC.

A remark on this clone: Other DNA sequences within the sample encode an identical CDR3. The CDR3 reads CASSPRTVNTEAFF. CDR3 DNA: TGTGCCAGCAGCCCCCGGACGGTGAACACTGAAGCTTTCTTT. The chain carries TRBV7-9 and TRBJ1-1; unclear D gene. CDR1 and CDR2 (germline): SEHNR, FQNEAQ (reference sequence). The V and J ends lost 5 bases and 0 bases respectively, with 10 bases between them. The CDR3 is made up of 14 amino acids.

V and J are TRBV20-1 and TRBJ1-1, with a tentative D call TRBD1 (5 bases). The germline CDR1 and CDR2 sequences are DFQATT and SNEGSKA (reference sequence). The CDR3 runs to 11 residues. V lost 5 bases, J lost 7 bases, and 11 bases lay in between. The CDR3 spells CSAEVGDEAFF. The CDR3 bases are TGCAGTGCTGAGGTGGGGGATGAAGCTTTCTTT.

The rearrangement uses TRBV25-1 and TRBJ1-4, with a possible D match to TRBD1 (5 bases). The germline V gene encodes CDR1 MGHDK and CDR2 SYGVNS. The CDR3 extends over 16 amino acids. V shed 3 bases and J shed 5 bases, with 16 bases lying between them. The CDR3 protein is CASSERGAWGNEKLFF. The CDR3 DNA reads as TGTGCCAGCAGTGAGCGAGGGGCCTGGGGCAATGAAAAACTGTTTTTT.

The V gene is TRBV4-3, the J gene TRBJ2-2; a weak D match, TRBD1 (6 bases). Trimming took 1 base from V and 2 from J, leaving 8 bases between them. Per the germline V gene, CDR1 is LGHNA and CDR2 is YSLEER. The CDR3 runs 15 residues. The CDR3 sequence: CASSQGTENTGELFF. Written as DNA, the CDR3 is TGCGCCAGCAGCCAAGGGACAGAAAACACCGGGGAGCTGTTTTTT.

The V call is TRBV28, the J call TRBJ2-7; D not resolved. The CDR3 length is 13 residues. V was shortened by 8 bases and J by 5 bases, with 16 bases between the two germline ends. The germline V gene encodes CDR1 MDHEN and CDR2 SYDVKM. CDR3 bases: TGTGCCAGCGAGCGCCTCCCGAGCCACGAGCAGTACTTC. Protein sequence: CASERLPSHEQYF.

The rearrangement links TRBV18 to TRBJ2-7; D is undetermined. CDR1 KGHSH and CDR2 LQKENI come from the germline V gene. This CDR3 spans 15 amino acids. Trimming left V 2 bases short and J 0 bases short, with 11 bases between. For the CDR3, the DNA is TGTGCCAGCTCACCAATGGCAGCCCGCTCCTACGAGCAGTACTTC. The encoded protein is CASSPMAARSYEQYF.

V and J are TRBV5-1 and TRBJ2-1; perhaps D is TRBD1 or TRBD2 (6 bases each). The CDR3 has 17 residues. Per germline, CDR1 SGHRS and CDR2 YFSETQ. V was trimmed by 3 bases and J by 0 bases, leaving 16 bases between them. CDR3 nucleotide sequence: TGCGCCAGCAGCTCGGGGGCCGTAACCCTCTCCTACAATGAGCAGTTCTTC. Amino acids: CASSSGAVTLSYNEQFF.

This clone showed up just once. This chain links TRBV6-5 with TRBJ2-3, with D unclear. Germline V gene sequence: CDR1 MNHEY, CDR2 SVGAGI. This CDR3 spans 14 amino acids. V was cut by 5 bases and J by 4 bases, with 13 bases left in between. The chain's CDR3 is CASSMGPWADTQYF. As DNA, the CDR3 is TGTGCCAGCAGTATGGGTCCTTGGGCAGATACGCAGTATTTT.

The chain joins TRBV28 to TRBJ2-7; D is uncertain. This CDR3 comprises 13 residues. V gave up 8 bases and J gave up 0 bases, with 11 bases separating them. Germline CDR1 and CDR2: MDHEN and SYDVKM. The CDR3 protein is CASSRGVSYEQYF. DNA of the CDR3: TGTGCCAGCTCCCGTGGAGTCTCCTACGAGCAGTACTTC.

This clone was recorded only once. The chain joins TRBV15 to TRBJ2-1; no firm D call. The CDR3 is 15 amino acids. Between the trimmed V and J ends, which lost 7 bases and 3 bases, there was a span of 16 bases. Looked up from germline, CDR1 is LNHNV and CDR2 is YYDKDF (reference sequence). CDR3 in amino acids: CATKVRAHDYNEQFF. The CDR3 nucleotides are TGTGCCACCAAGGTGCGTGCCCATGACTACAATGAGCAGTTCTTC.

V usage is TRBV18 and J usage is TRBJ2-1; D remains ambiguous. The CDR3 runs to 14 residues. Between the trimmed V and J ends, which lost 0 bases and 5 bases, there was a span of 8 bases. The germline CDR1 and CDR2 sequences are KGHSH and LQKENI. The CDR3 DNA reads TGTGCCAGCTCACCACCGTCGGGCAACAATGAGCAGTTCTTC. Protein product: CASSPPSGNNEQFF.

This rearrangement joins TRBV5-6 to TRBJ2-5; perhaps D is TRBD1 or TRBD2 (5 bases each). In germline, CDR1 is SGHDT, CDR2 YYEEEE. The ends were cut back, 10 bases at V and 5 bases at J, with 24 bases in the middle. This CDR3 has 15 amino acids. CDR3 sequence: CALTSGITPGETQYF. CDR3 DNA sequence: TGTGCCCTAACCTCCGGGATTACCCCAGGGGAGACCCAGTACTTC.

The chain links TRBV25-1 to TRBJ2-3; D might be TRBD1 (5 bases). Per the germline V gene, CDR1 is MGHDK and CDR2 is SYGVNS. This CDR3 region has 14 residues. Trimming pared 5 bases from V and 0 bases from J, leaving 9 bases between. This chain's CDR3 is CASSNAGSTDTQYF. As DNA, the CDR3 is TGTGCCAGCAGTAATGCAGGGAGCACAGATACGCAGTATTTT. Full variable domain (missing parts from reference TRBV25-1 and TRBJ2-3): EADIYQTPRYLVIGTGKKITLECSQTMGHDKMYWYQQDPGMELHLIHYSYGVNSTEKGDLSSESTVSRIRTEHFPLTLESARPSHTSQYLCASSNAGSTDTQYFGPGTRLTVL.

The V gene is TRBV15, the J gene TRBJ2-3, with D hard to call. The CDR3 totals 16 residues. Germline V gene data show CDR1 as LNHNV and CDR2 as YYDKDF (reference sequence). V lost 0 bases, J lost 2 bases, and 12 bases lay in between. CDR3 in amino acids: CATSREYGGITDTQYF. For the CDR3, the DNA is TGTGCCACCAGCAGAGAGTATGGTGGGATCACAGATACGCAGTATTTT. Full variable domain (rest looked up from reference TRBV15 and TRBJ2-3): DAMVIQNPRYQVTQFGKPVTLSCSQTLNHNVMYWYQQKSSQAPKLLFHYYDKDFNNEADTPDNFQSRRPNTSFCFLDIRSPGLGDTAMYLCATSREYGGITDTQYFGPGTRLTVL.

About this clone itself: Other DNA sequences in the sample encode the same CDR3. The chain has TRBV11-3 and TRBJ2-7; D is unclear. The CDR3 has 13 amino acids. Trimming took 1 base from V and 1 from J, leaving 5 bases between them. Germline V CDR1 and CDR2: SGHNT, YENEEA. The CDR3 is CASSLGPSYEQYF. The CDR3 DNA reads TGTGCCAGCAGCTTAGGTCCTTCCTACGAGCAGTACTTC.

V and J are TRBV5-1 and TRBJ2-1; D gene ambiguous. Germline values: CDR1 SGHRS, CDR2 YFSETQ. The V end lost 0 bases, the J end lost 7 bases, and 11 bases lay between the germline ends. The CDR3 runs to 14 residues. CDR3 sequence (DNA): TGCGCCAGCAGCTTGGATTTAGGTTTTAATGAGCAGTTCTTC. This codes for CASSLDLGFNEQFF.

V gene TRBV7-2 combines with J gene TRBJ2-7, with TRBD2 matching over 13 bases. The length of the CDR3 is 15 residues. Germline CDR1 and CDR2: SGHTA and FQGNSA. Trimming removed 6 bases from V and 4 bases from J; junction bases left unmatched: 6. The CDR3 is CASRPGTSGIYEQYF. CDR3 nucleotide sequence: TGTGCCAGCAGACCAGGGACTAGCGGGATTTACGAGCAGTACTTC.

This rearrangement joins TRBV5-4 to TRBJ2-3, with a weak D call TRBD1 (6 bases). The CDR3 is 15 residues long. From germline, CDR1 is SGHNT and CDR2 YYREEE (reference sequence). V lost 4 bases and J 3 bases, leaving 15 bases between the germline ends. The CDR3 here is CASSSPGETTDTQYF. Here the CDR3 DNA reads TGTGCCAGCAGCAGCCCAGGGGAGACGACAGATACGCAGTATTTT. Based on the CDR3 plus reference TRBV5-4 and TRBJ2-3, the full variable domain is ETGVTQSPTHLIKTRGQQVTLRCSSQSGHNTVSWYQQALGQGPQFIFQYYREEENGRGNFPPRFSGLQFPNYSSELNVNALELDDSALYLCASSSPGETTDTQYFGPGTRLTVL.

The chain recombines TRBV4-3 with TRBJ2-7, with D perhaps matching TRBD1 (6 bases). Germline assignment: CDR1 LGHNA and CDR2 YSLEER. CDR3 length equals 15 residues. V was clipped by 3 bases and J by 3 bases, with 15 bases between them. CDR3 coding DNA: TGCGCCAGCAGCCAGGGAATACAGGGAATCTACGAGCAGTACTTC. It codes for CASSQGIQGIYEQYF.

The chain recombines TRBV25-1 with TRBJ2-3; 8 bases align to TRBD1. Unmatched junction bases numbered 5, after V lost 8 bases and J lost 4 bases. CDR1 and CDR2 (germline): MGHDK, SYGVNS. The CDR3 is made up of 13 amino acids. Written as DNA, the CDR3 is TGTGCCAGCTCACAGGGGGGATCAGATACGCAGTATTTT. This encodes CASSQGGSDTQYF. Supplemented by reference TRBV25-1 and TRBJ2-3, the full variable domain reads EADIYQTPRYLVIGTGKKITLECSQTMGHDKMYWYQQDPGMELHLIHYSYGVNSTEKGDLSSESTVSRIRTEHFPLTLESARPSHTSQYLCASSQGGSDTQYFGPGTRLTVL.

This chain links TRBV18 with TRBJ1-3, with D tentatively TRBD1 (5 bases). From germline, CDR1 is KGHSH and CDR2 LQKENI. V was shortened by 1 base and J by 0 bases, with 10 bases between the two germline ends. This CDR3 has 16 amino acids. CDR3 amino acids: CASSPLDSVSGNTIYF. The CDR3 DNA sequence: TGTGCCAGCTCACCACTTGACAGTGTCTCTGGAAACACCATATATTTT.

This CDR3 is CATSPPITGRDYEQYF. DNA of the CDR3: TGTGCCACCTCCCCACCGATCACCGGGAGAGATTACGAGCAGTACTTC. The chain carries TRBV7-9 and TRBJ2-7, with D possibly matching TRBD2 (6 bases). The CDR3 is 16 amino acids. Trimming left V 10 bases short and J 4 bases short, with 26 bases between. In germline, CDR1 is SEHNR, CDR2 FQNEAQ (reference sequence).

The chain employs TRBV6-6 and TRBJ2-7; TRBD2 matches at 11 bases. The V gene end was trimmed by 2 bases and the J gene end by 6 bases; junction bases not matched to a gene: 3. Germline V CDR1 and CDR2: MNHNY, SVGAGI (reference sequence). The CDR3 covers 14 residues. CDR3 amino acids: CASSYTSGSSEQYF. The CDR3 DNA reads as TGTGCCAGCAGTTACACTAGCGGGAGTTCCGAGCAGTACTTC.

The chain carries TRBV14 and TRBJ1-2; no firm D call. V gave up 0 bases and J gave up 8 bases, with 10 bases separating them. In germline, CDR1 is SGHDN, CDR2 FVKESK. The CDR3 length is 13 residues. CDR3: CASSQDLSRGYTF. The CDR3 nucleotides read TGTGCCAGCAGCCAAGATTTGAGTAGGGGCTACACCTTC.

Of note for this clone: The sample has other DNA sequences that encode this CDR3 too. V gene TRBV5-1 combines with J gene TRBJ2-7; 9 bases line up with TRBD2. This CDR3 has 14 amino acids. J gave up 3 bases and V 4 bases, and 5 bases lay outside the gene matches. The V gene's germline CDR1 is SGHRS and CDR2 YFSETQ. The CDR3 nucleotides are TGCGCCAGCAGCCGGGGACTAGCCAACTACGAGCAGTACTTC. Translation gives CASSRGLANYEQYF.

This chain links TRBV28 with TRBJ1-4; perhaps TRBD1 as D (6 bases). With 6 bases removed from V and 3 bases from J, the gap between germline ends came to 14 bases. The CDR3 is 15 residues long. The germline CDR1 and CDR2 sequences are MDHEN and SYDVKM. Here the CDR3 reads CASSLPGAANEKLFF. The CDR3 region has the DNA TGTGCCAGCAGCTTACCAGGGGCAGCTAATGAAAAACTGTTTTTT.